This T cell receptor beta chain was sequenced for a study of T-cell memory formation after mild COVID-19. Overall study: Clusters were largely donor specific.

Notes on the study in general: Cross-reactive memory apparently joined, as some responding clones appeared in pre-infection memory. Chiefly within CM and EM were the contracting CD4+ clones; CD8+ ones were within EMRA.

As concerns this clonotype: What it binds is unknown.

The authors produced TCR alpha and TCR beta cDNA libraries with sample barcodes and UMIs by 5'RACE using constant-segment primers. TCRdb reanalysed the 5' RACE reads using MiXCR and keeps one entry per CDR3 protein. Of 170,000 or so distinct CDR3 sequences listed, about 22% were seen once; the top ten hold roughly 23%. The receptor was isolated from an adult woman who had mild COVID-19 (a few samples of this study predate the infection). Cell type and time point are not known. Input material: PBMCs or a T cell subset sorted from them (not recorded which).

The CDR3 bases are TGTGCCAGCAGCTTAGCTGGGCAGGGGATGTGGCCCGGGGAGGGCGAGCAGTACTTC. As protein: CASSLAGQGMWPGEGEQYF. The chain carries TRBV7-6 and TRBJ2-7, with a tentative D call TRBD2 (7 bases). Per germline, CDR1 SGHVS and CDR2 FNYEAQ. V was cut by 0 bases and J by 6 bases, with 27 bases left in between. There are 19 residues in the CDR3.